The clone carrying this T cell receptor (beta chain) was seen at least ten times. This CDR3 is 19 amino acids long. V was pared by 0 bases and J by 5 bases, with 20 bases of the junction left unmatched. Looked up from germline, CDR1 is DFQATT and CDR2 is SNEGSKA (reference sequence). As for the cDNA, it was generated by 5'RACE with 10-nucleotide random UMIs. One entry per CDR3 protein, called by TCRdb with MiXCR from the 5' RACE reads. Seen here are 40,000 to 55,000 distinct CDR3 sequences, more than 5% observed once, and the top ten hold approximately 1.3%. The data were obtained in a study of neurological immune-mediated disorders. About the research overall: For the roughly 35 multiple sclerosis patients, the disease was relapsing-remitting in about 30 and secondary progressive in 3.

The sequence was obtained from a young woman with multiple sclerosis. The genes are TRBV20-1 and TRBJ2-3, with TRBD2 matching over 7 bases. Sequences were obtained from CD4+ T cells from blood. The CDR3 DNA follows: TGCAGTGCTAGAGATTTGGCGACTAGCCGGCCCCATCGCGAAGATACGCAGTATTTT. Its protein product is CSARDLATSRPHREDTQYF.